This T cell receptor beta chain was identified in a study of graft-versus-host responses after intestinal transplantation (dated by TCRdb to about 2021). Looking at the study overall: Recipients received multivisceral, liver-intestinal, or isolated intestinal transplants. After intestinal transplantation, graft-versus-host and host-versus-graft alloreactive T cell clones were followed in the graft, circulation and bone marrow using bulk TCR-beta CDR3 sequencing. Alloreactive clones were identified by sequencing pre-transplant mixed lymphocyte reaction products and comparing them with unstimulated pre-transplant donor and recipient T cells. Rather than going through the commercial service, samples from three later patients were sequenced in-house on an Illumina MiSeq and processed with MiXCR. The cohort enrolled some 23 intestinal transplant recipients, one of whom was a retransplant, and a few patients without pretransplant specimens were excluded. Donor T cell macrochimerism was defined as a peak of at least 4% donor T cells among recipient peripheral blood mononuclear cells. Anti-thymocyte globulin induction was given to all recipients, followed by maintenance tacrolimus and steroids for around three years. General conclusions and limits of the study: The relatively low number and heterogeneity of intestinal transplant patients limited the conclusions. High GvH to HvG T cell clonal ratios were observed in the allografts of patients with donor T cell macrochimerism. GvH clones were detected in recipient bone marrow, and some appeared earlier in ileal mucosa or blood, consistent with an intestinal mucosal origin. Early after transplant, peak levels of circulating GvH clones were associated with declines in HvG clones.

Blood samples were collected up to 4 times in the first month after transplant and then at least monthly when available. This clone was found a few times. This receptor's antigen is unknown. No base quality information exists; no much larger clone differs at one position. The CDR3 sequence holds 13 residues, the cysteine and phenylalanine included. Here the CDR3 DNA is all that survives: 39 bases in frame from base 1. V is clipped by 4 bases and J by 3 bases, and the sequence between their germline boundaries is 10 bases long. CDR1 and CDR2, per the germline V gene, are SGDLS and YYNGEE. Receptor amplification or capture employed the immunoSEQ multiplex PCR assay. For most patients, genomic DNA was subjected to high-throughput TCR-beta CDR3 sequencing by Adaptive Biotechnologies. The authors' pipeline ran thus. TCR sequencing data were retrieved from Adaptive's ImmunoSEQ software for 15 to 20 patients, whereas a few other patients were processed with MiXCR and VDJtools. CDR3 nucleotide sequences shared by donor and recipient were removed because the origin of these sequences could not be assigned. At least 2-fold expansion over unstimulated cells and a minimum CFSE-low frequency of 0.002% (template counts) or 0.001% (read counts) were required for clones to be classified as alloreactive. Mappable clones were those detected in sequenced pre-transplant spleen, lymph node, or MLR CFSE-low populations of the donor or recipient. The cumulative frequency of alloreactive clones was calculated as a percentage of all sequences, weighted by copy number. The source is immuneACCESS, and TCRdb retained only in-frame sequences with V and J called. Part of the clones is not carried over; for the studies checked, unresolved V genes explain less than half of this, and the remainder is unexplained. That table gives V, J and clone size, and the DNA gave D and trimming. Present in this sample are approximately 54,000 clones, about 90% of which were seen just once. The top ten hold about 6% of the sample.

The chain joins TRBV9 to TRBJ1-1; a weak D assignment points to TRBD1 (5 bases agree). The TCR comes from a human patient who received an intestinal transplant, so some T cells may come from the graft donor. The sequencing used PBMCs, collected 662 days after intestinal transplant. The CDR3 amino acid sequence is: CASSREGDTEAFF. The nucleotide sequence reads TGTGCCAGCAGCCGGGAAGGGGACACTGAAGCTTTCTTT. Joined to the reference TRBV9 and TRBJ1-1 proteins, this CDR3 gives the full variable domain: DSGVTQTPKHLITATGQRVTLRCSPRSGDLSVYWYQQSLDQGLQFLIQYYNGEERAKGNILERFSAQQFPDLHSELNLSSLELGDSALYFCASSREGDTEAFFGQGTRLTVV.